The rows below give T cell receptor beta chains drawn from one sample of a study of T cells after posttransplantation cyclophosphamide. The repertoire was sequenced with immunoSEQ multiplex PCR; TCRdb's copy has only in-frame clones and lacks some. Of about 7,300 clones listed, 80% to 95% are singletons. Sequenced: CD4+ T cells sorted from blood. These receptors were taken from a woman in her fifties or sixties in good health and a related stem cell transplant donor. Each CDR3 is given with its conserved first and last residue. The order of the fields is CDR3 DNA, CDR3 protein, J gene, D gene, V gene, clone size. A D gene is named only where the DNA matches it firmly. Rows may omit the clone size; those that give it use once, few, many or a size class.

cdr3_nt: TGCGCCAGCAGCCCAGCGATGTCAATACCCACTGAAGCTTTCTTT; cdr3_aa: CASSPAMSIPTEAFF; j_call: TRBJ1-1; d_call: .; v_call: TRBV5-1; clone_size: .
cdr3_nt: TGCGCCAGCAGCTTTTATGGAGAAACGAACACCGGGGAGCTGTTTTTT; cdr3_aa: CASSFYGETNTGELFF; j_call: TRBJ2-2; d_call: .; v_call: TRBV5-1; clone_size: .
cdr3_nt: TGCGCCAGCAGAACCGGGACAGGGATTGCTGGGGAGCTGTTTTTT; cdr3_aa: CASRTGTGIAGELFF; j_call: TRBJ2-2; d_call: TRBD1; v_call: TRBV4-1; clone_size: .
cdr3_nt: TGCGCCAGCAGCGACTGGACAGAGGGGACTGAAGCTTTCTTT; cdr3_aa: CASSDWTEGTEAFF; j_call: TRBJ1-1; d_call: .; v_call: TRBV10-1; clone_size: .
cdr3_nt: TGTGCCAGCAGTACCCCGGCACTAGCGGGTCGCTACAATGAGCAGTTCTTC; cdr3_aa: CASSTPALAGRYNEQFF; j_call: TRBJ2-1; d_call: TRBD2; v_call: TRBV27; clone_size: .
cdr3_nt: TGCGCCAGCAGCCAAGTTGACAGGGGGGTCGGGGAGCTGTTTTTT; cdr3_aa: CASSQVDRGVGELFF; j_call: TRBJ2-2; d_call: TRBD1; v_call: TRBV4-1; clone_size: .
cdr3_nt: TGCGCCAGCGAAATAACCCAGGGGGCAGCTGAAGCTTTCTTT; cdr3_aa: CASEITQGAAEAFF; j_call: TRBJ1-1; d_call: TRBD1; v_call: TRBV5-1; clone_size: .
cdr3_nt: TGTGCCAGCAGCTTAGAGAGCCCTGAAGCTTTCTTT; cdr3_aa: CASSLESPEAFF; j_call: TRBJ1-1; d_call: .; v_call: TRBV11-2; clone_size: .
cdr3_nt: TGCGCCAGCAGCTTGGATCCCGGCTCTAGAACTGGAAACACCATATATTTT; cdr3_aa: CASSLDPGSRTGNTIYF; j_call: TRBJ1-3; d_call: .; v_call: TRBV5-1; clone_size: once
cdr3_nt: TGTGCCAGCAGCCACACAGGGGAGAATTCACCCCTCCACTTT; cdr3_aa: CASSHTGENSPLHF; j_call: TRBJ1-6; d_call: TRBD1; v_call: TRBV11-2; clone_size: .
cdr3_nt: TGTGCTAGTGGAGCCGGGACATATCAAGAGACCCAGTACTTC; cdr3_aa: CASGAGTYQETQYF; j_call: TRBJ2-5; d_call: .; v_call: TRBV12-5; clone_size: .
cdr3_nt: TGTGCCTGGGATGCAGGGCCAGGTCAGCCCCAGCATTTT; cdr3_aa: CAWDAGPGQPQHF; j_call: TRBJ1-5; d_call: .; v_call: TRBV30; clone_size: .
cdr3_nt: TGTGCCAGCAGCGTAGGCAGGGCAAACACTGAAGCTTTCTTT; cdr3_aa: CASSVGRANTEAFF; j_call: TRBJ1-1; d_call: .; v_call: TRBV9; clone_size: .
cdr3_nt: TGTGCCAGTAGTACTACAGGGGGCCTGAGTGAAGCCCAGCATTTT; cdr3_aa: CASSTTGGLSEAQHF; j_call: TRBJ1-5; d_call: TRBD1; v_call: TRBV19; clone_size: .
cdr3_nt: TGTGCCAGCAGCTTAGATCTCACAGATACGCAGTATTTT; cdr3_aa: CASSLDLTDTQYF; j_call: TRBJ2-3; d_call: .; v_call: TRBV7-9; clone_size: .
cdr3_nt: TGTGCCAGTAGTATAGGTCTCCAGGAAAATCAGCCCCAGCATTTT; cdr3_aa: CASSIGLQENQPQHF; j_call: TRBJ1-5; d_call: .; v_call: TRBV19; clone_size: .
cdr3_nt: TGTGCCAGCAGCATCCGGGGCAATCAGCCCCAGCATTTT; cdr3_aa: CASSIRGNQPQHF; j_call: TRBJ1-5; d_call: .; v_call: TRBV7-2; clone_size: .
cdr3_nt: TGCGCCAGCAGACGATACTATGACAGGCTCATCACGTACTACGAGCAGTACTTC; cdr3_aa: CASRRYYDRLITYYEQYF; j_call: TRBJ2-7; d_call: .; v_call: TRBV10-1; clone_size: .
cdr3_nt: TGTGCCAGTAGTGGCGGGGGGCGACGGAACATTCAGTACTTC; cdr3_aa: CASSGGGRRNIQYF; j_call: TRBJ2-4; d_call: TRBD2; v_call: TRBV19; clone_size: .
cdr3_nt: TGTGCTTCATCACAGAACCATAATTCACCCCTCCACTTT; cdr3_aa: CASSQNHNSPLHF; j_call: TRBJ1-6; d_call: .; v_call: TRBV11-3; clone_size: .
cdr3_nt: TGTGCCAGCAGCACGAAGGGGGCGGCGGGCTACACCTTC; cdr3_aa: CASSTKGAAGYTF; j_call: TRBJ1-2; d_call: TRBD1; v_call: TRBV5-6; clone_size: .
cdr3_nt: TGCGCCAGCAGCTTACTAGCAGGGACGAATTCACCCCTCCACTTT; cdr3_aa: CASSLLAGTNSPLHF; j_call: TRBJ1-6; d_call: .; v_call: TRBV5-1; clone_size: .
cdr3_nt: TGTGCCAGCAGTGACTTCCCCGGCGGGGTTAATGAAAAACTGTTTTTT; cdr3_aa: CASSDFPGGVNEKLFF; j_call: TRBJ1-4; d_call: .; v_call: TRBV6-1; clone_size: .
cdr3_nt: TGCGCCAGCAGCCAGACTAGCGGGATTAAGTCCTACGAGCAGTACTTC; cdr3_aa: CASSQTSGIKSYEQYF; j_call: TRBJ2-7; d_call: TRBD2; v_call: TRBV4-1; clone_size: .
cdr3_nt: TGTGCCAGTAGCGGAGGGGGGGGCCAAGAGACCCAGTACTTC; cdr3_aa: CASSGGGGQETQYF; j_call: TRBJ2-5; d_call: .; v_call: TRBV19; clone_size: .
cdr3_nt: TGCGCCAGCAGTGAGAACGGAGAAAGGTACAATGAGCAGTTCTTC; cdr3_aa: CASSENGERYNEQFF; j_call: TRBJ2-1; d_call: .; v_call: TRBV10-2; clone_size: .
cdr3_nt: TGTGCCAGCAGCTTATATGAGTTGAACACTGAAGCTTTCTTT; cdr3_aa: CASSLYELNTEAFF; j_call: TRBJ1-1; d_call: .; v_call: TRBV7-9; clone_size: .
cdr3_nt: TGTGCCAGTAGTAAAATGACATCCCCCTATGGCTACACCTTC; cdr3_aa: CASSKMTSPYGYTF; j_call: TRBJ1-2; d_call: .; v_call: TRBV19; clone_size: .
cdr3_nt: TGTGCCTGGACGGTTGTCTATGGCTACACCTTC; cdr3_aa: CAWTVVYGYTF; j_call: TRBJ1-2; d_call: .; v_call: TRBV30; clone_size: few
cdr3_nt: TGTGCCAGCAGCTTAGTCGGGGGTGGGAACACTGAAGCTTTCTTT; cdr3_aa: CASSLVGGGNTEAFF; j_call: TRBJ1-1; d_call: .; v_call: TRBV7-6; clone_size: .
cdr3_nt: TGTGCCAGCAGCGTAGGGGTTAGCGGGAGGGCCTACGAGCAGTACTTC; cdr3_aa: CASSVGVSGRAYEQYF; j_call: TRBJ2-7; d_call: TRBD2; v_call: TRBV9; clone_size: .
cdr3_nt: TGTGCCACCAGCAGAGATGGGGGGGAGAACACTGAAGCTTTCTTT; cdr3_aa: CATSRDGGENTEAFF; j_call: TRBJ1-1; d_call: .; v_call: TRBV15; clone_size: .
cdr3_nt: TGCGCCAGCAGCTTGGAAACTTATAAAGGCTACACCTTC; cdr3_aa: CASSLETYKGYTF; j_call: TRBJ1-2; d_call: .; v_call: TRBV5-1; clone_size: .
cdr3_nt: TGTGCCAGCAGCGTAGGTCAGGGGGTCCACGAGCAGTACTTC; cdr3_aa: CASSVGQGVHEQYF; j_call: TRBJ2-7; d_call: TRBD1; v_call: TRBV9; clone_size: few
cdr3_nt: TGTGCCAGCAGCCTCACTAGGTCGGACACTGAAGCTTTCTTT; cdr3_aa: CASSLTRSDTEAFF; j_call: TRBJ1-1; d_call: .; v_call: TRBV7-8; clone_size: .
cdr3_nt: TGTGCCAGCAGTTCCCTCGGCGGGGGTCAAGAGACCCAGTACTTC; cdr3_aa: CASSSLGGGQETQYF; j_call: TRBJ2-5; d_call: TRBD2; v_call: TRBV28; clone_size: .